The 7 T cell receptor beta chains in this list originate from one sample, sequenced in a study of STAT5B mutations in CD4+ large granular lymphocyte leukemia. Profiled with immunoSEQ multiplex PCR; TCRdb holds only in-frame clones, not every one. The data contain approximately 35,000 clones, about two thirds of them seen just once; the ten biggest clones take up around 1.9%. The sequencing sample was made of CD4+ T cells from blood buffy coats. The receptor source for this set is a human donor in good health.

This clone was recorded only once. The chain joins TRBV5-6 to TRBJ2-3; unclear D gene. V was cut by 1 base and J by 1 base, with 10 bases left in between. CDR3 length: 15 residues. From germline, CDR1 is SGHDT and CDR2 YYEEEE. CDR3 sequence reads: CASSLTPIGTDTQYF. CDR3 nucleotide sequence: TGTGCCAGCAGCTTGACGCCGATCGGCACAGATACGCAGTATTTT.

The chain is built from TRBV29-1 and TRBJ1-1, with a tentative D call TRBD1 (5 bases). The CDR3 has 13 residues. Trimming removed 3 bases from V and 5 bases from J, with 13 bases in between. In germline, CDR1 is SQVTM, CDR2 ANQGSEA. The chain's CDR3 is CSVDERGGTEAFF. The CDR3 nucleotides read TGCAGCGTTGATGAGAGGGGCGGGACTGAAGCTTTCTTT.

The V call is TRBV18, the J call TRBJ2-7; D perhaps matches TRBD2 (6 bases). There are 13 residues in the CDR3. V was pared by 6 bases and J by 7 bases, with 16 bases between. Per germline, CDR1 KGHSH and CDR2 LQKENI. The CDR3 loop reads CASSLDTRGEQYF. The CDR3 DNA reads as TGTGCCAGCTCTTTGGACACCCGGGGGGAGCAGTACTTC.

The CDR3, as DNA: TGTGCCAGCAGCTCCTCAGGGGGGGAGCAGTACTTC. Protein product: CASSSSGGEQYF. The chain carries TRBV11-2 and TRBJ2-7, with D possibly being TRBD1 (7 bases). The V gene's germline CDR1 is SGHAT and CDR2 FQNNGV. The CDR3 is 12 amino acids. Between the trimmed V and J ends, which lost 4 bases and 7 bases, there was a span of 11 bases.

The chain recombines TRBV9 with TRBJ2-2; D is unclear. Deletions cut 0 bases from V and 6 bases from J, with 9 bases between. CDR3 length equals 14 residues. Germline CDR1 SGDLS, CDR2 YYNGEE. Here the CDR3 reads CASSVVGFAGELFF. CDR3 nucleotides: TGTGCCAGCAGCGTAGTTGGGTTCGCCGGGGAGCTGTTTTTT.

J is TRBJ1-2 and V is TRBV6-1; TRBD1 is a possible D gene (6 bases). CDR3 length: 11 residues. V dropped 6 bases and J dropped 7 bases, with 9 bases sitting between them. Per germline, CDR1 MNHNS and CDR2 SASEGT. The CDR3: CASRPGVGYTF. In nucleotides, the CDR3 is TGTGCCAGCAGGCCAGGGGTTGGCTACACCTTC.

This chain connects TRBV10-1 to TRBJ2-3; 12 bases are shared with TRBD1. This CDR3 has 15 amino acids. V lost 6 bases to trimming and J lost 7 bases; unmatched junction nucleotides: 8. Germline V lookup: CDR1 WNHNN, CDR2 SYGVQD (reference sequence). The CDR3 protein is CASSDGTGGGNTQYF. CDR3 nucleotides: TGCGCCAGCAGCGACGGGACAGGGGGCGGGAATACGCAGTATTTT.